In this sample, the clone carrying this T cell receptor (beta chain) turned up many times. Its antigen remains unknown. This record belongs to a study of T-cell reconstitution after alpha-beta-depleted transplantation in children. General study points: By about two months after transplant, alpha-beta T cells reportedly arose from several hundred graft clones that had expanded. T-cell numbers and diversity, one year after transplant, stemmed largely from T cells that were newly produced. The origin of high day-60 TCRbeta diversity in some patients lay in surviving recipient T cells and thymic progenitors.

During its preparation, the TCRbeta library received unique molecular identifiers. TCRdb passed the PCR reads through MiXCR, listing each CDR3 protein once. Of hundreds of thousands of distinct CDR3 sequences listed, roughly 14% are singletons. The length of the CDR3 is 16 residues. V trimming: 2 bases; J trimming: 2 bases; junction bases outside the gene matches: 4. The germline V gene has CDR1 SGHTA and CDR2 FQGNSA. The V gene is TRBV7-2, the J gene TRBJ2-1, with 9 bases identical to TRBD2. This receptor was identified in a girl aged 2 to 10 with congenital amegakaryocytic thrombocytopenia, due to receive a stem cell transplant. Sequenced here: PBMCs, sampled before TCRalphabeta/CD19-depleted stem cell transplant. CDR3 in amino acids: CASSLKAGGTYNEQFF. The DNA for the CDR3 is TGTGCCAGCAGCTTAAAAGCGGGAGGTACCTACAATGAGCAGTTCTTC.